These 27 T cell receptor beta chains share one sample of origin, sequenced in a study of OX40 agonist ivuxolimab in advanced cancers. Sequencing was performed with immunoSEQ multiplex PCR; in TCRdb, only in-frame clones are kept and a portion is missing. Of tens of thousands of clones in the sample, about 93% were seen once. Sequencing used CD4+ or CD8+ T cells sorted from blood, obtained in a trial of the OX40 agonist ivuxolimab. The receptors derive from an adult with an advanced solid tumor such as melanoma, head and neck, liver or kidney cancer.

The CDR3 region has the DNA TGTGCCAGCAGTTTCCACGTGGGAGCCCTAGAGCAGTACTTC. It specifies CASSFHVGALEQYF. The chain is built from TRBV6-5 and TRBJ2-7; maybe TRBD2 (5 bases). Trimming took 4 bases from V and 7 from J, leaving 17 bases between them. Germline V lookup: CDR1 MNHEY, CDR2 SVGAGI. The CDR3 contains 14 residues.

V and J are TRBV28 and TRBJ2-5; D is ambiguous. This CDR3 spans 11 amino acids. Germline V CDR1 and CDR2: MDHEN, SYDVKM. V was clipped by 3 bases and J by 5 bases, with 4 bases between them. CDR3 DNA sequence: TGTGCCAGCAGTTTCCGGGAGACCCAGTACTTC. Protein product: CASSFRETQYF.

The chain recombines TRBV6-6 with TRBJ2-5, with D uncertain. Trimming removed 6 bases from V and 4 bases from J, with 3 bases in between. The CDR3 sequence is 10 residues long. Germline CDR1 reads MNHNY; CDR2 reads SVGAGI (reference sequence). The CDR3 bases are TGTGCCAGCAGGGGAGAGACCCAGTACTTC. Its protein is CASRGETQYF.

The sample holds one count of this clone. This chain joins TRBV6-5 and TRBJ1-1; D ambiguous. The CDR3 length is 15 residues. CDR1 is MNHEY, CDR2 SVGAGI, per germline. Trimming removed 0 bases at V and 6 bases at J, with 14 bases between. The CDR3, as DNA: TGTGCCAGCAGTTACTCAGCAGCGGGTATCTCTGAAGCTTTCTTT. It translates to CASSYSAAGISEAFF.

This sequence joins TRBV6-1 and TRBJ2-3; 9 bases are shared with TRBD2. The V gene's germline CDR1 is MNHNS and CDR2 SASEGT. Trimming at V came to 3 bases and at J to 1 base, leaving 14 bases not matched to a gene. The CDR3 has 19 residues. CDR3 region: CASSDSGSFKGVGTDTQYF. The CDR3, as DNA: TGTGCCAGCAGTGATAGCGGGAGCTTTAAAGGTGTCGGCACAGATACGCAGTATTTT.

This chain connects TRBV5-8 to TRBJ2-2; 10 positions match TRBD1. The CDR3 contains 16 residues. Germline CDR1 and CDR2: SGHTS and YDEGEE. Trimming took 4 bases from V and 4 from J; bases not matched to a gene: 7. The CDR3 nucleotides are TGTGCCAGCAGCACCGACAGGGGGCCTAGCACCGGGGAGCTGTTTTTT. It specifies CASSTDRGPSTGELFF.

The rearrangement links TRBV14 to TRBJ1-2; TRBD1 agrees at 8 bases. The CDR3 length is 16 residues. V shed 0 bases and J 3 bases; nucleotides not matched to a gene: 6. The germline V gene encodes CDR1 SGHDN and CDR2 FVKESK. The CDR3 DNA reads as TGTGCCAGCAGCCAAGAACCCCAGGGGGCTCACTATGGCTACACCTTC. This gives the protein CASSQEPQGAHYGYTF.

This chain connects TRBV5-6 to TRBJ2-7; 7 nucleotides match TRBD1. Losses at the gene ends were 1 base for V and 7 bases for J; bases not matched to a gene: 11. Germline loops: CDR1 SGHDT, CDR2 YYEEEE. The CDR3 loop spans 15 amino acids. CDR3 sequence (DNA): TGTGCCAGCAGCTTGTTGGCAGGGGGTATTAGGGAGCAGTACTTC. The encoded protein is CASSLLAGGIREQYF.

V gene TRBV7-9 combines with J gene TRBJ2-7, with a possible D match to TRBD1 (5 bases). Germline V gene data show CDR1 as SEHNR and CDR2 as FQNEAQ (reference sequence). The CDR3 sequence is 14 residues long. V was pared by 3 bases and J by 1 base, with 10 bases between. The CDR3 DNA follows: TGTGCCAGCAGCTTCCCCGACAGTTCCTACGAGCAGTACTTC. Translating it yields CASSFPDSSYEQYF.

The genes are TRBV5-3 and TRBJ2-7, with 12 positions matching TRBD2. TRBV5-3 is an open reading frame, and its role is uncertain. The CDR3 loop spans 18 amino acids. The trim removed 4 bases at V and 2 bases at J, leaving 13 bases unmatched. CDR3 region: CARSPARLAGELPYEQYF. CDR3 sequence (DNA): TGTGCCAGAAGCCCCGCACGACTAGCGGGAGAACTCCCCTACGAGCAGTACTTC.

J is TRBJ1-2 and V is TRBV9; D gene unclear. Germline V gives CDR1 SGDLS, CDR2 YYNGEE. V lost 0 bases and J lost 5, with 11 bases in between. CDR3 length equals 14 residues. CDR3 amino acids: CASSVDGVSYGYTF. CDR3 bases: TGTGCCAGCAGCGTAGACGGGGTCTCTTATGGCTACACCTTC.

The chain couples TRBV11-2 to TRBJ2-7, with 8 bases identical to TRBD2. V was clipped by 1 base and J by 1 base; unmatched bases: 9. Germline V gives CDR1 SGHAT, CDR2 FQNNGV. This CDR3 is built from 17 residues. DNA for the CDR3: TGTGCCAGCAGCTTAGCCTCGGGAGGGCCCTCTTCCTACGAGCAGTACTTC. Translated: CASSLASGGPSSYEQYF.

The rearrangement joins TRBV4-3 to TRBJ1-3; 7 bases map to TRBD1. This CDR3 contains 15 residues. CDR1 and CDR2 from the germline V gene are LGHNA and YSLEER. V lost 1 base and J lost 6; bases outside the gene matches: 6. The CDR3, as DNA: TGCGCCAGCAGCCAAGTGGGGACAGTGGAAAACACCATATATTTT. It is translated as CASSQVGTVENTIYF.

The DNA for the CDR3 is TGTGCCAGCAGCTTAGGCCAAGGAGGGTCAAAGGGAACCAAACATGGCTACACCTTC. Protein sequence: CASSLGQGGSKGTKHGYTF. This chain joins TRBV13 and TRBJ1-2; no definite D call. V was clipped by 0 bases and J by 6 bases, with 26 bases between them. Germline CDR1 PRHDT, CDR2 FYEKMQ (reference sequence). The CDR3 extends over 19 amino acids.

This rearrangement joins TRBV10-3 to TRBJ1-1, with 8 bases matching TRBD1. The CDR3 is made up of 17 amino acids. Germline CDR1 is ENHRY and CDR2 is SYGVKD. Germline trimming cut 3 bases from V and 4 bases from J; bases unmatched to any gene: 13. The CDR3 loop reads CAISEAAMVTGGTEAFF. In DNA, the CDR3 is TGTGCCATCAGTGAAGCTGCCATGGTCACAGGGGGCACTGAAGCTTTCTTT.

The chain combines TRBV5-8 with TRBJ2-5; TRBD2 matches 14 bases. After removal of 4 bases from V and 4 bases from J, the junction contained 18 bases not matched to a gene. Germline CDR1 and CDR2: SGHTS and YDEGEE. This CDR3 has 20 amino acids. CDR3 region: CASSVPGGTSGRFFRETQYF. The CDR3 nucleotides read TGTGCCAGCAGCGTACCTGGTGGGACTAGCGGGAGATTTTTCCGAGAGACCCAGTACTTC.

This chain links TRBV7-9 with TRBJ1-2, with D uncertain. The CDR3 totals 12 residues. Germline-derived CDR1 and CDR2 are SEHNR and FQNEAQ (reference sequence). Trimming removed 6 bases from V and 3 bases from J, with 8 bases in between. The CDR3 protein is CASRGADYGYTF. In DNA, the CDR3 is TGTGCCAGCAGAGGAGCGGACTATGGCTACACCTTC.

V gene TRBV11-2 combines with J gene TRBJ1-1, with D hard to call. This CDR3 contains 15 residues. Germline-derived CDR1 and CDR2 are SGHAT and FQNNGV. V shed 6 bases and J shed 1 base, with 15 bases lying between them. CDR3 nucleotides: TGTGCCAGCAGGGGCGGAAGGGTCCAGAACACTGAAGCTTTCTTT. This translates into CASRGGRVQNTEAFF.

This chain joins TRBV28 and TRBJ2-5; 8 nucleotides align to TRBD2. The V gene end was trimmed by 5 bases and the J gene end by 4 bases; junction bases not matched to a gene: 6. Germline V CDR1 and CDR2: MDHEN, SYDVKM. The CDR3 runs 14 residues. In nucleotides, the CDR3 is TGTGCCAGCAGTCCCCTAGCGGGCCCAGAGACCCAGTACTTC. It specifies CASSPLAGPETQYF.

The V and J genes are TRBV21-1 and TRBJ1-1. TRBV21-1 is an annotated pseudogene. The CDR3 length is 13 residues. CDR3 amino acids: CASSKVRGGEAFF. The DNA of the CDR3 is TGTGCCAGCAGCAAAGTACGGGGGGGTGAAGCTTTCTTT.

This rearrangement joins TRBV28 to TRBJ2-3; TRBD2 matches 7 bases. The CDR3 covers 15 residues. V shed 6 bases, J shed 5 bases, and the junction held 11 bases outside the gene matches. The V gene's germline CDR1 is MDHEN and CDR2 SYDVKM. The DNA of the CDR3 is TGTGCCAGCAGCTCCTATAGGGAGGGGAAAGATACGCAGTATTTT. Translating gives CASSSYREGKDTQYF.

The chain joins TRBV10-3 to TRBJ2-7, with D unclear. The CDR3 covers 14 residues. The germline CDR1 and CDR2 sequences are ENHRY and SYGVKD. V was shortened by 2 bases and J by 0 bases, with 8 bases between the two germline ends. CDR3 sequence reads: CAISEESVSYEQYF. The CDR3 bases are TGTGCCATCAGTGAGGAGTCAGTCTCCTACGAGCAGTACTTC.

This clone is judged medium-sized. The chain has TRBV5-5 and TRBJ2-7; D ambiguous. This CDR3 region has 10 residues. Trimming stripped 2 bases from V and 3 bases from J, with 0 bases between. Germline lookup yields CDR1 SGHKS and CDR2 YYEKEE (reference sequence). The CDR3 reads CASSFYEQYF. DNA for the CDR3: TGTGCCAGCAGCTTCTACGAGCAGTACTTC.

This clone is labeled medium-sized. The chain combines TRBV7-9 with TRBJ2-7; D may be TRBD1 (6 bases). Trimming removed 0 bases from V and 3 bases from J, with 12 bases in between. Germline V gene data show CDR1 as SEHNR and CDR2 as FQNEAQ (reference sequence). The CDR3 sequence is 15 residues long. The CDR3 sequence: CASSLASGAVYEQYF. The CDR3 DNA follows: TGTGCCAGCAGCTTAGCCTCAGGGGCTGTCTACGAGCAGTACTTC.

This chain uses TRBV29-1 with TRBJ2-1; TRBD2 aligns across 8 bases. Germline CDR1 is SQVTM and CDR2 is ANQGSEA. This CDR3 has 15 amino acids. The trim removed 4 bases at V and 0 bases at J, leaving 5 bases unmatched. The CDR3: CSVVGGDTSYNEQFF. The DNA of the CDR3 is TGCAGCGTTGTCGGGGGGGACACCTCCTACAATGAGCAGTTCTTC.

The chain carries TRBV7-3 and TRBJ2-2; unclear D gene. Trimming took 3 bases from V and 5 from J, leaving 4 bases between them. The germline CDR1 and CDR2 sequences are SGHTA and FQGTGA. The CDR3 is made up of 12 amino acids. This CDR3 is CASSFVTGELFF. CDR3 nucleotides: TGTGCCAGCAGCTTCGTGACCGGGGAGCTGTTTTTT.

This chain connects TRBV7-6 to TRBJ2-7; possibly TRBD1 or TRBD2 for D (5 bases each). V lost 5 bases to trimming and J lost 2 bases, with 13 bases between them. This CDR3 contains 14 residues. Germline CDR1 and CDR2: SGHVS and FNYEAQ. CDR3 in DNA: TGTGCCAGCAGCCCCCCGGGGCTAACCTACGAGCAGTACTTC. Protein: CASSPPGLTYEQYF.